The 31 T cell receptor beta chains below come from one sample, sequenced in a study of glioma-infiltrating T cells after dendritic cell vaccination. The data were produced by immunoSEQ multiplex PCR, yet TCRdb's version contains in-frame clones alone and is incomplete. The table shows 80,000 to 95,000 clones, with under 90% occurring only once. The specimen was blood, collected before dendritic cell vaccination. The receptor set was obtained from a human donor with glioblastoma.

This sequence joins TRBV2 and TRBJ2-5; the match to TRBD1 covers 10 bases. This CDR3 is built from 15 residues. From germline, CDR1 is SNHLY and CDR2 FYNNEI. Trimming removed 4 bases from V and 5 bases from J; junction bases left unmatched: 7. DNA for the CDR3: TGTGCCAGCAGTGTAGACAGGGGGCTACAGGAGACCCAGTACTTC. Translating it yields CASSVDRGLQETQYF.

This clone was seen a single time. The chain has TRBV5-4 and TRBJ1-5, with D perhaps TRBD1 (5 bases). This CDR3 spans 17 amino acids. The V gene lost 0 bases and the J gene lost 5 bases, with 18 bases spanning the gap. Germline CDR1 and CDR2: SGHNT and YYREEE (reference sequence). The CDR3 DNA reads TGTGCCAGCAGCTTGGTTTGGGACTTTCGAACCTATCAGCCCCAGCATTTT. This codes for CASSLVWDFRTYQPQHF.

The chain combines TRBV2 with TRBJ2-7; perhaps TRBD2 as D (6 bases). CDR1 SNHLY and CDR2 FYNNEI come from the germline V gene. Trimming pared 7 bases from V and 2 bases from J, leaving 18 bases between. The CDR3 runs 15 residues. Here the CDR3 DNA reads TGTGCCAGCATTGCGGGATGGGCTTCGGCCTACGAGCAGTACTTC. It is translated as CASIAGWASAYEQYF. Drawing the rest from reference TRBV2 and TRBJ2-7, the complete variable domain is EPEVTQTPSHQVTQMGQEVILRCVPISNHLYFYWYRQILGQKVEFLVSFYNNEISEKSEIFDDQFSVERPDGSNFTLKIRSTKLEDSAMYFCASIAGWASAYEQYFGPGTRLTVT.

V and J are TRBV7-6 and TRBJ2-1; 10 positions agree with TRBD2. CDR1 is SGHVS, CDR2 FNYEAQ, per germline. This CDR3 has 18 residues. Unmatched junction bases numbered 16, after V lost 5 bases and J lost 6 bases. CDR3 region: CASSPTPPPSGRGNEQFF. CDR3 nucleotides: TGTGCCAGCAGCCCCACACCCCCTCCTAGCGGGAGAGGCAATGAGCAGTTCTTC.

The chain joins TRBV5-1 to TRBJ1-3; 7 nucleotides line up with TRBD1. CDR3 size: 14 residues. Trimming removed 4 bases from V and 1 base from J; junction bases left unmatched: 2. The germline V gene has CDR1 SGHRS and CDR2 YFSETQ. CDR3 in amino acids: CASSATGSGNTIYF. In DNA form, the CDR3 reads TGCGCCAGCAGCGCGACAGGGTCTGGAAACACCATATATTTT.

DNA for the CDR3: TGCAGTGCTAGACTAGACTACGAGCAGTACTTC. It translates to CSARLDYEQYF. This rearrangement joins TRBV20-1 to TRBJ2-7; no definite D call. Germline values: CDR1 DFQATT, CDR2 SNEGSKA (reference sequence). V was clipped by 2 bases and J by 3 bases, with 5 bases between them. The CDR3 consists of 11 residues.

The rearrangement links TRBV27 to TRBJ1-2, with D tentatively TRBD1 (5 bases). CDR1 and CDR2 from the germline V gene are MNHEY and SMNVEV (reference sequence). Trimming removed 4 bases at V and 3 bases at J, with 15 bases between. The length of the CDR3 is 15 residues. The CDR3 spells CASSSPQGGDYGYTF. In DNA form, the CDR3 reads TGTGCCAGCAGTTCCCCCCAGGGAGGGGACTATGGCTACACCTTC.

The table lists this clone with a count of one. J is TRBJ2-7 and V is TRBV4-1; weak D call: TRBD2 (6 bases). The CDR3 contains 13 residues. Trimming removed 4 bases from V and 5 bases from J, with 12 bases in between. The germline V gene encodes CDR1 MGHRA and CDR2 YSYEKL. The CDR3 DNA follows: TGCGCCAGCAGCCGGAGGGGAATGGACGAGCAGTACTTC. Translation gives CASSRRGMDEQYF.

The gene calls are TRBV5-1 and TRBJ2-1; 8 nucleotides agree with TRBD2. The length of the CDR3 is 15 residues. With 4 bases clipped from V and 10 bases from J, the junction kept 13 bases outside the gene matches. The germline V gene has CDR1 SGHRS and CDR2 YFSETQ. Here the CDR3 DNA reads TGCGCCAGCAGCCGGGCGGGGGGCTCTATAGGGGAGCAGTTCTTC. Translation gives CASSRAGGSIGEQFF.

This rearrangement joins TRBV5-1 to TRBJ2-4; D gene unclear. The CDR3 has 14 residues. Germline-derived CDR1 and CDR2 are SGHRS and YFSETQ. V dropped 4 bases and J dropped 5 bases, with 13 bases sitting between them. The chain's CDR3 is CASSPPGLQNIQYF. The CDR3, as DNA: TGCGCCAGCAGCCCCCCCGGTCTTCAAAACATTCAGTACTTC. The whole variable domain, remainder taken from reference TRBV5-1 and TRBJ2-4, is KAGVTQTPRYLIKTRGQQVTLSCSPISGHRSVSWYQQTPGQGLQFLFEYFSETQRNKGNFPGRFSGRQFSNSRSEMNVSTLELGDSALYLCASSPPGLQNIQYFGAGTRLSVL.

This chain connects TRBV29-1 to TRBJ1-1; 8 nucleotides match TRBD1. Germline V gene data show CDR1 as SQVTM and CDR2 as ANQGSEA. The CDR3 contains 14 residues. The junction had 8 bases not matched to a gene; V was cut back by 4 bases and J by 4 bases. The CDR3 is CSVGRGTGGTEAFF. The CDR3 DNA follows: TGCAGCGTTGGAAGAGGCACAGGGGGCACTGAAGCTTTCTTT. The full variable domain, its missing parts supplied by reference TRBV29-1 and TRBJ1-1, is SAVISQKPSRDICQRGTSLTIQCQVDSQVTMMFWYRQQPGQSLTLIATANQGSEATYESGFVIDKFPISRPNLTFSTLTVSNMSPEDSSIYLCSVGRGTGGTEAFFGQGTRLTVV.

This chain's CDR3 is CASSTSETANTEAFF. For the CDR3, the DNA is TGTGCCAGTTCGACTTCCGAGACTGCTAACACTGAAGCTTTCTTT. This chain connects TRBV7-2 to TRBJ1-1; D is ambiguous. V gave up 9 bases and J gave up 2 bases, with 19 bases separating them. The germline gives CDR1 SGHTA, CDR2 FQGNSA. The CDR3 is 15 amino acids.

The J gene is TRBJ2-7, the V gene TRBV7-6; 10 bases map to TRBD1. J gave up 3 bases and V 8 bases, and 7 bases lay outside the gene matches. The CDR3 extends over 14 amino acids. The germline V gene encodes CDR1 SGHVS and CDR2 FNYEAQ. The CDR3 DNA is TGTGCCAGCGCCGAGGGACAGGGGATCTACGAGCAGTACTTC. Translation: CASAEGQGIYEQYF. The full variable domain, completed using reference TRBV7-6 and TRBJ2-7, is GAGVSQSPRYKVTKRGQDVALRCDPISGHVSLYWYRQALGQGPEFLTYFNYEAQQDKSGLPNDRFSAERPEGSISTLTIQRTEQRDSAMYRCASAEGQGIYEQYFGPGTRLTVT.

The CDR3 loop is CASSWGQGVNQPQHF. The CDR3 DNA reads TGTGCCAGCAGCTGGGGACAGGGGGTTAATCAGCCCCAGCATTTT. The V and J genes are TRBV5-8 and TRBJ1-5, with TRBD1 identical over 11 bases. The CDR3 consists of 15 residues. The germline V gene encodes CDR1 SGHTS and CDR2 YDEGEE. Trimming took 3 bases from V and 4 from J; bases not matched to a gene: 3.

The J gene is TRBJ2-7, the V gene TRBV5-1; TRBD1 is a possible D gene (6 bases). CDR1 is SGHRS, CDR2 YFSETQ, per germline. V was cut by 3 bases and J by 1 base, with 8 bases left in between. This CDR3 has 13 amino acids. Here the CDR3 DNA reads TGCGCCAGCAGCTGGACAGTTTCCTACGAGCAGTACTTC. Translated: CASSWTVSYEQYF.

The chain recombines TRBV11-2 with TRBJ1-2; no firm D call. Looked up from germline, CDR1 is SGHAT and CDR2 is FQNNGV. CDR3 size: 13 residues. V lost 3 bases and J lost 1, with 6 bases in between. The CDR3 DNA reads TGTGCCAGCAGCTTCGGGGATAACTATGGCTACACCTTC. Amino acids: CASSFGDNYGYTF.

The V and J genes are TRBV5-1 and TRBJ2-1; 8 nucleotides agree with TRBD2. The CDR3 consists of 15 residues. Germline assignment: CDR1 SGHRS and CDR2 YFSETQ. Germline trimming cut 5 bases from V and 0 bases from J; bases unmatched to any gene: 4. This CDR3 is CASRTGGSSYNEQFF. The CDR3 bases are TGCGCCAGCAGGACGGGGGGGAGCTCCTACAATGAGCAGTTCTTC.

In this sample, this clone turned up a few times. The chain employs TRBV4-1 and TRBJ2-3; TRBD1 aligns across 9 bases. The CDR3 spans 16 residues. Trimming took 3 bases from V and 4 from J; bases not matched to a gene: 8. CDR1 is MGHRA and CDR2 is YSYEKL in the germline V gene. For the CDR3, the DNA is TGCGCCAGCAGCCAGCTGACAGGGGGTATCCCAGATACGCAGTATTTT. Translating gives CASSQLTGGIPDTQYF.

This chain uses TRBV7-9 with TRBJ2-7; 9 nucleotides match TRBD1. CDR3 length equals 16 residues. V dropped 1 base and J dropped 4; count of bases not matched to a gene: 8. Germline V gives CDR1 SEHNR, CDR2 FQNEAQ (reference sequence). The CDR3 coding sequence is TGTGCCAGCAGCTTAGATCATTGGGGACAGGGATACGAGCAGTACTTC. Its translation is CASSLDHWGQGYEQYF. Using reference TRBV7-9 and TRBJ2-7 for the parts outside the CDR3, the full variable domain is DTGVSQNPRHKITKRGQNVTFRCDPISEHNRLYWYRQTLGQGPEFLTYFQNEAQLEKSRLLSDRFSAERPKGSFSTLEIQRTEQGDSAMYLCASSLDHWGQGYEQYFGPGTRLTVT.

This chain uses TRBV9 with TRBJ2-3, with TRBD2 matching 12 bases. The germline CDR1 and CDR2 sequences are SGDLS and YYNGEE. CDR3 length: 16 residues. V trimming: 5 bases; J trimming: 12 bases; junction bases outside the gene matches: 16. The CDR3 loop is CASRGQGGGLAGPQYF. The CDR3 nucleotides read TGTGCCAGCAGGGGACAGGGAGGCGGACTAGCGGGACCCCAGTATTTT.

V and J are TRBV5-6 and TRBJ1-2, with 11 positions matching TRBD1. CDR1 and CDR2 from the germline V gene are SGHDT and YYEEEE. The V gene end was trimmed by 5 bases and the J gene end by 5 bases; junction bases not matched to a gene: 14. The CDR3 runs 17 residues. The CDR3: CASSSRGQGARQYGYTF. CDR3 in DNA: TGTGCCAGCAGTTCTCGAGGACAGGGGGCGCGCCAATATGGCTACACCTTC.

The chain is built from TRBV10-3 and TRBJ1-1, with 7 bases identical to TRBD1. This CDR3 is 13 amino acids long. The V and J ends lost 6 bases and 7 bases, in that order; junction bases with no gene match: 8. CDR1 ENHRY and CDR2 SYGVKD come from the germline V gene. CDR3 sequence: CAISPGGVNEAFF. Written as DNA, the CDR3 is TGTGCCATCAGCCCAGGGGGAGTTAATGAAGCTTTCTTT.

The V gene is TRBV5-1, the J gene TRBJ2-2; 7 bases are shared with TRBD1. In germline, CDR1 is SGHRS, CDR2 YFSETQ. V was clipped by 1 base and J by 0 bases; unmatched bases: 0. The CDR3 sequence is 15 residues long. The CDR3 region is CASSLTGANTGELFF. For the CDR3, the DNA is TGCGCCAGCAGCTTGACAGGGGCGAACACCGGGGAGCTGTTTTTT.

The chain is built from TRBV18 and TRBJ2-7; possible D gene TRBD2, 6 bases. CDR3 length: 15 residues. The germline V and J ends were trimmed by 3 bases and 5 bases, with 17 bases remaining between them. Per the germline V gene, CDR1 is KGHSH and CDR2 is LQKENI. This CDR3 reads CASSPLREAGNEQYF. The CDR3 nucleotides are TGTGCCAGCTCACCCCTTAGGGAGGCAGGGAACGAGCAGTACTTC.

The CDR3, as DNA: TGTGCCAGTAGTATAGGGGACAGCTCCTACAATGAGCAGTTCTTC. Amino acid sequence: CASSIGDSSYNEQFF. The J gene is TRBJ2-1, the V gene TRBV19; 7 positions agree with TRBD1. The CDR3 spans 15 residues. The V gene end was trimmed by 1 base and the J gene end by 0 bases; junction bases not matched to a gene: 0. From germline, CDR1 is LNHDA and CDR2 SQIVND (reference sequence).

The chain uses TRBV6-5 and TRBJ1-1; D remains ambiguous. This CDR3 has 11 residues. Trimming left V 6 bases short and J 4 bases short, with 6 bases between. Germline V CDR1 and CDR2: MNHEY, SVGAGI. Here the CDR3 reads CASSTVTEAFF. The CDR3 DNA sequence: TGTGCCAGCAGCACAGTCACTGAAGCTTTCTTT.

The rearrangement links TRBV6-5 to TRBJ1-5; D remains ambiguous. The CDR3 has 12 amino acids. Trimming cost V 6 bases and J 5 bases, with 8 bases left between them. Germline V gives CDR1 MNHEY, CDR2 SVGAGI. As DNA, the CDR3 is TGTGCCAGCAGGACCGGGGATCAGCCCCAGCATTTT. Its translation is CASRTGDQPQHF.

The CDR3 protein is CASSADRESTEAFF. The CDR3 coding sequence is TGCGCCAGCAGCGCGGACAGGGAAAGCACTGAAGCTTTCTTT. The rearrangement uses TRBV5-1 and TRBJ1-1, with TRBD1 identical over 8 bases. Germline V lookup: CDR1 SGHRS, CDR2 YFSETQ. Trimming took 4 bases from V and 4 from J; bases not matched to a gene: 6. The CDR3 contains 14 residues.

In DNA form, the CDR3 reads TGCAGCGTCAACAGGGGACCCTACGAGCAGTACTTC. Translated, it gives CSVNRGPYEQYF. The V gene is TRBV29-1, the J gene TRBJ2-7; 7 nucleotides agree with TRBD1. J was trimmed by 2 bases and V by 6 bases; bases with no gene match: 4. The germline V gene has CDR1 SQVTM and CDR2 ANQGSEA. The length of the CDR3 is 12 residues.

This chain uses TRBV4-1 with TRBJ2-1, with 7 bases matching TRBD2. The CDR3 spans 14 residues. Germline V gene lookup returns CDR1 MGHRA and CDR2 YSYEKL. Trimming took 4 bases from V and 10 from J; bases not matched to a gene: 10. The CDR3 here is CASSPSFSGGEQFF. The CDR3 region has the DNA TGCGCCAGCAGCCCCTCGTTCTCCGGGGGGGAGCAGTTCTTC.

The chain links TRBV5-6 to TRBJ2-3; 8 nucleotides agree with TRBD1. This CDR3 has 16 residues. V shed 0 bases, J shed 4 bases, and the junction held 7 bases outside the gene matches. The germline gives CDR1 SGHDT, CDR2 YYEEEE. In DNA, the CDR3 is TGTGCCAGCAGCTTGGGACAGGGGAGGTTGTCAGATACGCAGTATTTT. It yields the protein CASSLGQGRLSDTQYF.